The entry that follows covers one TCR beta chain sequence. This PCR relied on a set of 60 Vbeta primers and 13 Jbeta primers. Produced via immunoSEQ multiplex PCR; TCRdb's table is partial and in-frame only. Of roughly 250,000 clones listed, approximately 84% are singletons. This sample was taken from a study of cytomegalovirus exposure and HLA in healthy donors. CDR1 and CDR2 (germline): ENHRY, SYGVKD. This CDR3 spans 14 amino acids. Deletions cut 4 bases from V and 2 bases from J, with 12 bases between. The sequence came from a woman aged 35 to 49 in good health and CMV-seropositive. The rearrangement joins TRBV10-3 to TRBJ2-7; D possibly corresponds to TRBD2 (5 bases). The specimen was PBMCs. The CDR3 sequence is CAISGGYGTYEQYF. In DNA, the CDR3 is TGTGCCATCAGTGGAGGGTATGGCACCTACGAGCAGTACTTC.